The sample holds many counts of the clone carrying this T cell receptor (beta chain). The sample comes from a study of T cells in Graves' hyperthyroidism and ophthalmopathy. TCR beta CDR3 regions were amplified from RNA. A first-round RT-PCR of the TCR CDR3 used the HTBI primer set. TCRdb reprocessed the multiplex PCR reads with MiXCR, giving one entry per CDR3 protein. This sample has about 410,000 distinct CDR3 sequences, with about 14% found just once. The CDR3 extends over 15 amino acids. Between the trimmed V and J ends, which lost 0 bases and 11 bases, there was a span of 20 bases. The germline gives CDR1 DFQATT, CDR2 SNEGSKA (reference sequence).

This receptor was taken from a man aged 18 to 30 with Graves' ophthalmopathy. The sequenced sample was blood. V and J are TRBV20-1 and TRBJ1-5, with D possibly TRBD1 on 6 matching bases. The CDR3, as DNA: TGCAGTGCTAGAGATCAGAGGGGGGAGGAGAGGGCCCAGCATTTT. It yields the protein CSARDQRGEERAQHF.